This TCR beta chain was profiled in a study of cytomegalovirus exposure and HLA in healthy donors. The study sampled nominally healthy donors, though unrecorded immune exposures were likely. This clone turned up a few times. Its antigen remains unknown. Trimming shortened V by 0 bases and J by 5 bases, and 8 bases separated the two germline ends. CDR3 length: 13 amino acids. Germline V CDR1 and CDR2: SGHDT, YYEEEE. The PCR ran on 60 Vbeta and 13 Jbeta primers. TCRdb's copy holds only in-frame clones and misses some; the assay was immunoSEQ multiplex PCR. The data show about 86,000 clones, roughly 78% seen once. Study conclusions and caveats: In all likelihood, a cluster of highly shared sequence variants was a sequencing artifact. Reportedly, diagnosis of cytomegalovirus status by the classifier showed high specificity and sensitivity.

The clonotype was recovered from a male donor in good health and CMV-seropositive. Sequencing was done on a sample of PBMCs. The rearrangement joins TRBV5-6 to TRBJ1-1, with D perhaps TRBD1 (6 bases). Here the CDR3 reads CASSLGRGTEAFF. Written as DNA, the CDR3 is TGTGCCAGCAGCTTGGGAAGGGGGACTGAAGCTTTCTTT.